This T cell receptor (beta chain) was obtained from a study of T cells in Graves' hyperthyroidism and ophthalmopathy. Study details: Staff took peripheral blood when the initial diagnosis was made, before any treatment began.

Study conclusions and caveats: Separation of ophthalmopathy from stable hyperthyroidism was achieved by a 13 V-J model.

Trimming took 0 bases from V and 5 from J; bases not matched to a gene: 8. This CDR3 comprises 19 residues. The investigators amplified TCR beta CDR3 regions from RNA transcripts. The TCR CDR3 first-round RT-PCR relied on the HTBI primer set. MiXCR, applied by TCRdb to the multiplex PCR reads, yields one record per CDR3 protein. This sample has 300,000 to 450,000 distinct CDR3 sequences, with approximately 18% found just once. Concerning this clonotype itself: The antigen is unknown.

The chain employs TRBV12-3 or TRBV12-4 and TRBJ2-2; 14 nucleotides align to TRBD2. The sequence came from a young man with Graves' ophthalmopathy. Sequences were obtained from blood. The CDR3 region has the DNA TGTGCCAGCAGTTTAGCTTCGGGACTAGCGGGAGTATTGACCGGGGAGCTGTTTTTT. This encodes CASSLASGLAGVLTGELFF.